This T cell receptor (beta chain) was found in a study of blood T cell repertoires in COVID-19. Germline CDR1 SGHTA, CDR2 FQGTGA. The V end lost 0 bases, the J end lost 1 base, and 3 bases lay between the germline ends. CDR3 length equals 14 residues. Under the authors' procedure: The authors estimated nucleated cell counts from reference gene primer amplification. The table came from immunoSEQ multiplex PCR; TCRdb's copy has only in-frame clones and leaves some out. V, J and clone size are taken as reported in that table, and D and trimming were inferred from the DNA itself. Of about 85,000 clones listed, 70% to 90% are singletons. This clone was seen more than once but under ten times.

V usage is TRBV7-3 and J usage is TRBJ2-2; no clear D. The TCR sequence derives from an elderly woman with acute or convalescent COVID-19. Specimen: peripheral blood. The chain's CDR3 is CASSLTQNTGELFF. The CDR3 DNA reads TGTGCCAGCAGCTTAACCCAGAACACCGGGGAGCTGTTTTTT.